The present T cell receptor (beta chain) was sequenced within a study of cytomegalovirus exposure and HLA in healthy donors. For this clone: The antigen is unknown.

The PCR had 60 Vbeta and 13 Jbeta primers. Measured with immunoSEQ multiplex PCR; TCRdb has only the in-frame clones, and not every one. The data contain about 300,000 clones, 86% of them singletons. The study, taken as a whole, reports: In a later analysis, an Asian-associated ancestry cluster reportedly showed fewer N-insertions than the approximately 700-donor mean. The likely origin of a cluster of highly shared sequence variants was a sequencing artifact. Indistinguishability led to the exclusion of some V segments, TRBV6-2 and TRBV6-3 included.

CDR3 length: 15 amino acids. The V end was cut by 5 bases, the J end by 3 bases, with 17 bases between. Looked up from germline, CDR1 is SGHTA and CDR2 is FQGTGA. This chain connects TRBV7-3 to TRBJ2-7; TRBD2 is a possible D gene (5 bases). The source of this sequence is a man aged 40-49 years in good health and CMV-seropositive. The material sequenced was PBMCs. CDR3 bases: TGTGCCAGCAGCCCTTGGAGCGGAGCTAACTACGAGCAGTACTTC. Translation: CASSPWSGANYEQYF.